This T cell receptor (beta chain) appears in the sequencing data of a study of CD8 T cell repertoires and HIV-1 epitope variants. Study findings and constraints: Only beta chains were identified, marking proliferation to antigen, not function.

The CDR3 has 12 amino acids. Trimming removed 6 bases from V and 1 base from J, with 6 bases in between. CDR1 SNHLY and CDR2 FYNNEI come from the germline V gene. This clone was counted a few times. What it binds is not known. The assay was immunoSEQ multiplex PCR, and TCRdb's table has in-frame clones only and misses some. The data hold approximately 5,300 clones, with about 62% observed a single time. The TCR comes from a male donor with HIV. The sequencing input was cultured CD8+ T cells derived from PBMCs. The rearrangement links TRBV2 to TRBJ1-1, with D perhaps matching TRBD1 (5 bases). This CDR3 reads CASSQGNTEAFF. CDR3 bases: TGTGCCAGCAGCCAGGGGAACACTGAAGCTTTCTTT.